This TCR beta chain was identified during a study of blood T cell repertoires in COVID-19. Study-level background: T cells, B-cell-depleted T cells, or PBMCs provided the cDNA or gDNA that served as material.

About this clone itself: The same CDR3 arises from other DNA sequences in this sample as well.

The method was immunoSEQ multiplex PCR; TCRdb's version includes in-frame clones alone and lacks a portion of them. The sample lists 300,000 to 400,000 clones; about 86% were seen once. The sample taken for sequencing was peripheral blood. The sequence was obtained from a woman in her sixties with COVID-19, enrolled during active disease.

CDR3 in amino acids: CASSPGTSGSSEQFF. The CDR3 DNA reads as TGTGCCAGCAGCCCTGGCACTAGCGGGTCGAGTGAGCAGTTCTTC. The rearrangement links TRBV7-2 to TRBJ2-1; 9 bases fit TRBD2. The CDR3 consists of 15 residues. With 5 bases clipped from V and 9 bases from J, the junction kept 11 bases outside the gene matches. The V gene's germline CDR1 is SGHTA and CDR2 FQGNSA.